The clone carrying this T cell receptor (beta chain) has ten or more counts. No antigen is known for it. This specimen comes from a study of T cell repertoires in cytomegalovirus infection. The overall study: TCR beta signatures that were public indicated CMV infection and matching HLA type.

TCRdb itself ran the reads through MiXCR, one entry per CDR3 protein. The sample holds roughly 250,000 distinct CDR3 sequences, roughly 20% seen once. The CDR3 contains 19 residues. Germline trimming cut 2 bases from V and 3 bases from J; bases unmatched to any gene: 16. The germline V gene encodes CDR1 SGHVS and CDR2 FQNEAQ. Study findings and constraints: Identification of carriers of CMV plus the relevant HLA was achieved through cumulative public TCR beta family frequency. It was HLA-C-restricted CMV-specific TCR beta clonotypes that dominated the response ex vivo.

The receptor comes from a human donor in good health (CMV status not recorded). Some clones in this sample may be carry-over from other donors' samples. The sequencing sample was made of CD8+ T cells from PBMCs. V and J are TRBV7-8 and TRBJ2-4, with 7 bases matching TRBD1. CDR3 sequence reads: CASSLKGAHRDGDKNIQYF. The CDR3 DNA reads TGTGCCAGCAGCTTAAAGGGGGCGCATCGGGACGGGGACAAAAACATTCAGTACTTC. Variable domain in full (rest from reference TRBV7-8 and TRBJ2-4): GAGVSQSPRYKVAKRGQDVALRCDPISGHVSLFWYQQALGQGPEFLTYFQNEAQLDKSGLPSDRFFAERPEGSVSTLKIQRTQQEDSAVYLCASSLKGAHRDGDKNIQYFGAGTRLSVL.